Below, 3 T cell receptor beta chains from the same sample are listed, as sequenced in a study of shared clonotypes between healthy human individuals. Sequencing used immunoSEQ multiplex PCR; TCRdb keeps in-frame clones, though not all of them. Counted here are a few hundred thousand clones, over 75% occurring once; the ten biggest clones make up about 16%. The sample comprised memory CD8+ T cells sorted from blood. Subset given: CD45RO+ cells pooled with CCR7-negative TemRA cells. Source of these receptors: a man in his late teens or twenties in good health.

The chain uses TRBV27 and TRBJ2-5; 11 positions agree with TRBD2. Germline V gene sequence: CDR1 MNHEY, CDR2 SMNVEV (reference sequence). The CDR3 consists of 16 residues. Trimming removed 5 bases from V and 2 bases from J; junction bases left unmatched: 7. The CDR3 loop is CASSLRLAGKQETQYF. CDR3 nucleotide sequence: TGTGCCAGCAGTCTCCGACTAGCGGGGAAGCAAGAGACCCAGTACTTC.

This clone was counted a single time. This rearrangement joins TRBV5-1 to TRBJ2-1, with D uncertain. Trimming cost V 4 bases and J 0 bases, with 11 bases left between them. CDR1 SGHRS and CDR2 YFSETQ come from the germline V gene. The CDR3 spans 15 residues. The chain's CDR3 is CASSDLESSYNEQFF. The DNA of the CDR3 is TGCGCCAGCAGCGACCTGGAGAGCTCCTACAATGAGCAGTTCTTC.

This chain connects TRBV27 to TRBJ2-7; TRBD1 matches 9 bases. Trimming cost V 3 bases and J 4 bases; bases outside gene matches: 10. CDR1 is MNHEY, CDR2 SMNVEV, per germline (reference sequence). The CDR3 spans 16 residues. CDR3 in amino acids: CASSLGGQGLSYEQYF. The CDR3 DNA reads as TGTGCCAGCAGTTTGGGGGGACAGGGACTCTCGTACGAGCAGTACTTC.